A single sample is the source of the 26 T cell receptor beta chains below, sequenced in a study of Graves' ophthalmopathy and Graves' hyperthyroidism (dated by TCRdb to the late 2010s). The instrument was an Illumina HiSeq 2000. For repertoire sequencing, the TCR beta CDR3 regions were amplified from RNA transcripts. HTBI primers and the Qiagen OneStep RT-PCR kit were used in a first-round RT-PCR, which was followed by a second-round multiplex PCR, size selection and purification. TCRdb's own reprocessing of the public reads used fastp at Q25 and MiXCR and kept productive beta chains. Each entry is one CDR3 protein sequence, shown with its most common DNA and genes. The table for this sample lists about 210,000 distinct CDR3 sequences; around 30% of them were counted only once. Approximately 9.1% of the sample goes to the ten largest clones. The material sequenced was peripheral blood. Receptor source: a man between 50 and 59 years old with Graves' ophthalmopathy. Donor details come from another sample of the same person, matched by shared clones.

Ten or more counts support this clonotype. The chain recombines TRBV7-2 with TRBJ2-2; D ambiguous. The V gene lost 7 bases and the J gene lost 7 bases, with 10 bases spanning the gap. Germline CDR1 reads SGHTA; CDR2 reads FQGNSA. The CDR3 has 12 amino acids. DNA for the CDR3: TGTGCCAGCACCCCTTTCCTCGGGGAGCTGTTTTTT. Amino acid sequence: CASTPFLGELFF. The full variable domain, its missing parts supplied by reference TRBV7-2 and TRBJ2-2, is GAGVSQSPSNKVTEKGKDVELRCDPISGHTALYWYRQSLGQGLEFLIYFQGNSAPDKSGLPSDRFSAERTGGSVSTLTIQRTQQEDSAVYLCASTPFLGELFFGEGSRLTVL.

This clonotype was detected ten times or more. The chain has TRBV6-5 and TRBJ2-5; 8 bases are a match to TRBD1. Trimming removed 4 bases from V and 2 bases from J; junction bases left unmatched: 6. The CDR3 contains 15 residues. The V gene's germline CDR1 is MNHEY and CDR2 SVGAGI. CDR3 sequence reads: CASSFDRGRQETQYF. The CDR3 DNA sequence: TGTGCCAGCAGTTTCGACAGGGGAAGACAAGAGACCCAGTACTTC.

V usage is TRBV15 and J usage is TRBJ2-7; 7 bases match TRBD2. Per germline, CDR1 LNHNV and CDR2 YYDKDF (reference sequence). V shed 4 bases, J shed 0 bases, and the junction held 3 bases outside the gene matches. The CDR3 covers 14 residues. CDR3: CATSKRDGSYEQYF. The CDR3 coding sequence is TGTGCCACCAGCAAGCGGGACGGCTCCTACGAGCAGTACTTC.

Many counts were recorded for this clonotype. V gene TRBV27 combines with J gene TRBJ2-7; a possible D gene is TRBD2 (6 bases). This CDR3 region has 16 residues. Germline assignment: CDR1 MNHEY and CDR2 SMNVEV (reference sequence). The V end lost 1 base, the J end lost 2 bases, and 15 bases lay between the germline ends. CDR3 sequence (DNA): TGTGCCAGCAGTTTATTCCCCCCCGGGACTGCCTACGAGCAGTACTTC. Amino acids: CASSLFPPGTAYEQYF.

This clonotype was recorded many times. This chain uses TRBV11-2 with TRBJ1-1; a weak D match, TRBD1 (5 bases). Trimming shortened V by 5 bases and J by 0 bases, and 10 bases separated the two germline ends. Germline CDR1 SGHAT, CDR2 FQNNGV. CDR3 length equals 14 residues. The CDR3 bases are TGTGCCAGCAGCCGAAGGGGTGTGAACACTGAAGCTTTCTTT. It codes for CASSRRGVNTEAFF.

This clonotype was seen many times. DNA of the CDR3: TGTGCCAGCCCCCGAGAGGGCTACAACACTGAAGCTTTCTTT. This encodes CASPREGYNTEAFF. The chain couples TRBV27 to TRBJ1-1; no definite D call. Trimming stripped 8 bases from V and 2 bases from J, with 15 bases between. Germline CDR1 and CDR2: MNHEY and SMNVEV (reference sequence). The CDR3 has 14 residues.

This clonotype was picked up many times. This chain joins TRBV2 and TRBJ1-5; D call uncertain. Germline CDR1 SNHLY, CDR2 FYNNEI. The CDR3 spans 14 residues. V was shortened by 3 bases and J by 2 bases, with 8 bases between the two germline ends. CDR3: CASSDGRGNQPQHF. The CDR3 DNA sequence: TGTGCCAGCAGTGACGGACGGGGCAATCAGCCCCAGCATTTT.

CDR3: CASSLALRGTEAFF. CDR3 bases: TGTGCCAGCAGCTTAGCGCTAAGGGGGACTGAAGCTTTCTTT. The chain recombines TRBV7-2 with TRBJ1-1; maybe TRBD1 (6 bases). The CDR3 runs 14 residues. In germline, CDR1 is SGHTA, CDR2 FQGNSA. The V end was cut by 0 bases, the J end by 5 bases, with 10 bases between. The full variable domain, its missing parts supplied by reference TRBV7-2 and TRBJ1-1, is GAGVSQSPSNKVTEKGKDVELRCDPISGHTALYWYRQSLGQGLEFLIYFQGNSAPDKSGLPSDRFSAERTGGSVSTLTIQRTQQEDSAVYLCASSLALRGTEAFFGQGTRLTVV.

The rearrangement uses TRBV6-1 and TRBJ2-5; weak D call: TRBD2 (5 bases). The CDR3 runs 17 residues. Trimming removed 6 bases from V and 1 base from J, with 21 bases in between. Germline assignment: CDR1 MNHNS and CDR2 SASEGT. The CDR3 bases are TGTGCCAGCAGCACCTCCTTTACCCACGGAGGCCAAGAGACCCAGTACTTC. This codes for CASSTSFTHGGQETQYF.

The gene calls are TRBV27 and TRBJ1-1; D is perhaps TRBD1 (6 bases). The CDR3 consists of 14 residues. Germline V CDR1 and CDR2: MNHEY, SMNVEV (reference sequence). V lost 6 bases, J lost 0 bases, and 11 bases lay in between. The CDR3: CASRPDRLNTEAFF. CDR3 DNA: TGTGCCAGCAGACCCGACAGGTTGAACACTGAAGCTTTCTTT.

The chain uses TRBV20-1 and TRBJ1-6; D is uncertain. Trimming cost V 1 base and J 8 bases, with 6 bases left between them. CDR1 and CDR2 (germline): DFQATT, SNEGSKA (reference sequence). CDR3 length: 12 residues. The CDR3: CSARVGDSPLHF. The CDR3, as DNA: TGCAGTGCTAGAGTCGGTGATTCACCCCTCCACTTT.

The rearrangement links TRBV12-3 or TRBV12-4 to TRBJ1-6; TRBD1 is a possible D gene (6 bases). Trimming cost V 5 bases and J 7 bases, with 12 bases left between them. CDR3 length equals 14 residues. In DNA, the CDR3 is TGTGCCAGCAGTAGGGGGACGGGGAATTCACCCCTCCACTTT. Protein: CASSRGTGNSPLHF.

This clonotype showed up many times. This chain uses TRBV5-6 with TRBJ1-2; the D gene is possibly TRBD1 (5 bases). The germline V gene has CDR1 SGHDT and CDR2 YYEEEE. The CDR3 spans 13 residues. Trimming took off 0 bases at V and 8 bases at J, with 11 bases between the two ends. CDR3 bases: TGTGCCAGCAGCTTGGGGGGGATTGAAGGCTACACCTTC. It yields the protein CASSLGGIEGYTF.

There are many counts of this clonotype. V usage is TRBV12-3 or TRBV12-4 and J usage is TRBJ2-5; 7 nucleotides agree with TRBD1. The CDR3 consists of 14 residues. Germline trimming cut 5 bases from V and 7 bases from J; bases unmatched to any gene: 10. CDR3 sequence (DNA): TGTGCCAGCAGTCCCCGGGACAGCCCGGGGACCCAGTACTTC. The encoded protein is CASSPRDSPGTQYF.

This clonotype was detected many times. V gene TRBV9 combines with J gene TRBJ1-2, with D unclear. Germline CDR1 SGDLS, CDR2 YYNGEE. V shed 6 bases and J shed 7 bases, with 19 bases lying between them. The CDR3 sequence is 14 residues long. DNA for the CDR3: TGTGCCAGCACCCCAACGTTACTTCTGGGTGGCTACACCTTC. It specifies CASTPTLLLGGYTF.

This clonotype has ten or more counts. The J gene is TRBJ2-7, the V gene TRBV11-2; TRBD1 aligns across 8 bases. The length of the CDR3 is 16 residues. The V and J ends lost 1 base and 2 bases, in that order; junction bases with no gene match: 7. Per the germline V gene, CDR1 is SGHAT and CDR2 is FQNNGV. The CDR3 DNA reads TGTGCCAGCAGCTTAGTGACAGGGGTAGGCGCCTACGAGCAGTACTTC. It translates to CASSLVTGVGAYEQYF.

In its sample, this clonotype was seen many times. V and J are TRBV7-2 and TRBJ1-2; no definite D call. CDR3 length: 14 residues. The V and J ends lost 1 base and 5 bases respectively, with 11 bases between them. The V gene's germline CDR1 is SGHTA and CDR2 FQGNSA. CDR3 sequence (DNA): TGTGCCAGCAGCTTAGACCAGGCCCCTTATGGCTACACCTTC. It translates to CASSLDQAPYGYTF.

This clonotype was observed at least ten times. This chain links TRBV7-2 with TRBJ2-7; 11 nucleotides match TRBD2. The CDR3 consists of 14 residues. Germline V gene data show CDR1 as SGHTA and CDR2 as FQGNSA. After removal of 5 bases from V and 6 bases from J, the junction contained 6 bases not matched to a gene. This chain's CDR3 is CASSKTSGTGEQYF. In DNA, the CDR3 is TGTGCCAGCAGCAAGACTAGCGGGACTGGCGAGCAGTACTTC.

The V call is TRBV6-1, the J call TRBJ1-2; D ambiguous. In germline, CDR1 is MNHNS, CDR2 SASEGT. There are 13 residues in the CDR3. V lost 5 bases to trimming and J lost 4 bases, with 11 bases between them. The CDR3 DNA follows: TGTGCCAGCAGTCGCAACTTTCGCTATGGCTACACCTTC. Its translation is CASSRNFRYGYTF.

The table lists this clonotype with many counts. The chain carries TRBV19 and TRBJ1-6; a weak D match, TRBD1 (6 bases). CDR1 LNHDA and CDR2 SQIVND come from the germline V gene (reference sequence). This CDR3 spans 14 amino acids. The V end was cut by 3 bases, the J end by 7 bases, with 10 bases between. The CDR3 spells CASSIGQPNSPLHF. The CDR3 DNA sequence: TGTGCCAGTAGTATTGGACAGCCGAATTCACCCCTCCACTTT. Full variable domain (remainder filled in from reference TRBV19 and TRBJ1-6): DGGITQSPKYLFRKEGQNVTLSCEQNLNHDAMYWYRQDPGQGLRLIYYSQIVNDFQKGDIAEGYSVSREKKESFPLTVTSAQKNPTAFYLCASSIGQPNSPLHFGNGTRLTVT.

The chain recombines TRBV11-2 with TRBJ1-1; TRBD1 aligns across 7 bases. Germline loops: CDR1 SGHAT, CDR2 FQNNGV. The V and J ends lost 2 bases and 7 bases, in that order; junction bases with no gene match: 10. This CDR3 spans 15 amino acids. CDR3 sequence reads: CASSLTDRARGEAFF. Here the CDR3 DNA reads TGTGCCAGCAGCTTAACCGACAGGGCGCGAGGTGAAGCTTTCTTT.

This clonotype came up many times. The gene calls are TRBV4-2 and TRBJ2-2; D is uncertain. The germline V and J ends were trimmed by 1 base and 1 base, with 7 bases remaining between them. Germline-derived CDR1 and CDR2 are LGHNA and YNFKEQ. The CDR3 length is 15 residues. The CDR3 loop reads CASSQGVGNTGELFF. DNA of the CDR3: TGTGCCAGCAGCCAAGGTGTGGGGAACACCGGGGAGCTGTTTTTT.

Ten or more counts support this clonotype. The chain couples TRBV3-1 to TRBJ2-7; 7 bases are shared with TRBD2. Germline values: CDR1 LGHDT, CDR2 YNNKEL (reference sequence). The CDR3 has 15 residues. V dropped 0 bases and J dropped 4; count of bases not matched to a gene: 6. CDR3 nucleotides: TGTGCCAGCAGCCAAGAAGTGGCGGGAGTGTACGAGCAGTACTTC. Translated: CASSQEVAGVYEQYF.

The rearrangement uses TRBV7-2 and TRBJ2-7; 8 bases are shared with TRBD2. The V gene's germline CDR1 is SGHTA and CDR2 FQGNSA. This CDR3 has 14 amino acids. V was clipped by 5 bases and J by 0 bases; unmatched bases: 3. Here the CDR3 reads CASSGGLGSYEQYF. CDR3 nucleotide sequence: TGTGCCAGCAGCGGGGGACTAGGCTCCTACGAGCAGTACTTC.

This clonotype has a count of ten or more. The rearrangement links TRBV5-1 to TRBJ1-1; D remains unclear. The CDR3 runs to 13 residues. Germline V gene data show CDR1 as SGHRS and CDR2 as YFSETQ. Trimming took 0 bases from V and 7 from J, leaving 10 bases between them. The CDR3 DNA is TGCGCCAGCAGCTTGGAGAATGTCGGTGAAGCTTTCTTT. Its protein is CASSLENVGEAFF.

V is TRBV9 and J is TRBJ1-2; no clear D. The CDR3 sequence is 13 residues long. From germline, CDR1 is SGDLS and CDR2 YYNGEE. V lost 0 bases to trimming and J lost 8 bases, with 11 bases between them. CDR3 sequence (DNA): TGTGCCAGCAGCGTAGCTGGGTCCGAGGGCTACACCTTC. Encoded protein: CASSVAGSEGYTF. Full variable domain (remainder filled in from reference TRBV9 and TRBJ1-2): DSGVTQTPKHLITATGQRVTLRCSPRSGDLSVYWYQQSLDQGLQFLIQYYNGEERAKGNILERFSAQQFPDLHSELNLSSLELGDSALYFCASSVAGSEGYTFGSGTRLTVV.